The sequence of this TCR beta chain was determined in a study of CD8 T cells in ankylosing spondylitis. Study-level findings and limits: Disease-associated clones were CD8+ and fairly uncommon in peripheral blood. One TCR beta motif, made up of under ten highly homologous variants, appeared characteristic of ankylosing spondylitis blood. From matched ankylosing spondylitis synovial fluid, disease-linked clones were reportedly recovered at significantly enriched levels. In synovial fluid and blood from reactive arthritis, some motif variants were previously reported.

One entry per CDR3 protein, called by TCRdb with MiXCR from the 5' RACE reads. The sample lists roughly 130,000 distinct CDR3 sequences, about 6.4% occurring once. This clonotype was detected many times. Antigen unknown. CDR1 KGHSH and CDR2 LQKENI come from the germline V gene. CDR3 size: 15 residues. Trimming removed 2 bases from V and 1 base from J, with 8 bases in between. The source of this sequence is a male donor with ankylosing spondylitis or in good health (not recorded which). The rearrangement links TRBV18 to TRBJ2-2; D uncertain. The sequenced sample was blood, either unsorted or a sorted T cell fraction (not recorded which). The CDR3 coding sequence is TGTGCCAGCTCACCAAGGACGGAGAACACCGGGGAGCTGTTTTTT. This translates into CASSPRTENTGELFF. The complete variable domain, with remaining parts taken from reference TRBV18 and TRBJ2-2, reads NAGVMQNPRHLVRRRGQEARLRCSPMKGHSHVYWYRQLPEEGLKFMVYLQKENIIDESGMPKERFSAEFPKEGPSILRIQQVVRGDSAAYFCASSPRTENTGELFFGEGSRLTVL.